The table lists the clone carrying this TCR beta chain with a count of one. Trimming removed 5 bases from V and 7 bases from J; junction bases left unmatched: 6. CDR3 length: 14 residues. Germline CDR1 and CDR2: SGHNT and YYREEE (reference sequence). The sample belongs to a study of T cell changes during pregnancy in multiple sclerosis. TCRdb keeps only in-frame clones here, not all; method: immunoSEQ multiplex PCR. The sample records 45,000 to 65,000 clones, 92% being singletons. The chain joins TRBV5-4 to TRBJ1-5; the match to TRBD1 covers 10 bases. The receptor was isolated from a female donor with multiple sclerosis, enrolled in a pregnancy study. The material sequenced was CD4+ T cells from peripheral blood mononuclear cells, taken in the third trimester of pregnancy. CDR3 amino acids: CASRGTGEGQPQHF. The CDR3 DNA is TGTGCCAGCAGAGGGACAGGGGAAGGCCAGCCCCAGCATTTT.